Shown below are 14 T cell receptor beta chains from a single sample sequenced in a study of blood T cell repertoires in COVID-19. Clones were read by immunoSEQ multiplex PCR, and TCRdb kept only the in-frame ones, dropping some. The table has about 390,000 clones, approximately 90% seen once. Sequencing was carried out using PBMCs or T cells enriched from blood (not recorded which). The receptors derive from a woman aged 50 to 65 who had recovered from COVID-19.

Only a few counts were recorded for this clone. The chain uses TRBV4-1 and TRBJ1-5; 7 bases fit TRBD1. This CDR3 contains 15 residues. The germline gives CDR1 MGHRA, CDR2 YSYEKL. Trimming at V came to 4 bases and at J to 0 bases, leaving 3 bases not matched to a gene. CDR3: CASSPTGISNQPQHF. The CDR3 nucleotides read TGCGCCAGCAGCCCGACAGGGATTAGCAATCAGCCCCAGCATTTT.

CDR3 nucleotides: TGTGCCAGCAGCCCCGGAGGGGTTAGCCGGGGAGGCGAGCAGTACTTC. Protein sequence: CASSPGGVSRGGEQYF. V and J are TRBV7-9 and TRBJ2-7; D is perhaps TRBD2 (6 bases). The CDR3 totals 16 residues. V lost 5 bases and J lost 6, with 23 bases in between. Germline assignment: CDR1 SEHNR and CDR2 FQNEAQ (reference sequence).

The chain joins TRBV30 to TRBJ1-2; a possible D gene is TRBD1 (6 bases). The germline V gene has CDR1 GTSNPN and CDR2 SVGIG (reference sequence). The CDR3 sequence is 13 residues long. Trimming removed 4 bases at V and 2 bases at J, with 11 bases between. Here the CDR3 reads CAWTRTANYGYTF. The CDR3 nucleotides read TGTGCCTGGACTCGGACAGCAAACTATGGCTACACCTTC. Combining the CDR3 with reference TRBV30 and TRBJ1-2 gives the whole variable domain SQTIHQWPATLVQPVGSPLSLECTVEGTSNPNLYWYRQAAGRGLQLLFYSVGIGQISSEVPQNLSASRPQDRQFILSSKKLLLSDSGFYLCAWTRTANYGYTFGSGTRLTVV.

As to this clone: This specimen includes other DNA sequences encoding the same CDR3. CDR3 sequence (DNA): TGTGCCAGCAGCTTAGCTGGACAGGGAATGAACACTGAAGCTTTCTTT. Protein product: CASSLAGQGMNTEAFF. The chain uses TRBV7-2 and TRBJ1-1, with 8 bases identical to TRBD1. This CDR3 contains 16 residues. J was trimmed by 0 bases and V by 0 bases; bases with no gene match: 3. Looked up from germline, CDR1 is SGHTA and CDR2 is FQGNSA.

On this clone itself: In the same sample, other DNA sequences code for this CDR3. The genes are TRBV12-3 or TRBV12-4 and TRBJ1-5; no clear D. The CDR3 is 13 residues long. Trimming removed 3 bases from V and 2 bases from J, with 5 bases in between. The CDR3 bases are TGTGCCAGCAGTTTCACGGGCAATCAGCCCCAGCATTTT. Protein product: CASSFTGNQPQHF.

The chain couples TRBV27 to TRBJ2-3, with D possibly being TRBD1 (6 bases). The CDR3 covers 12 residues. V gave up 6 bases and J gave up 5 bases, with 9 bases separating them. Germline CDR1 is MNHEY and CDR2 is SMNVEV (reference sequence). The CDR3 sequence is CASRTGKDTQYF. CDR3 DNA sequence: TGTGCCAGCAGAACAGGGAAAGATACGCAGTATTTT.

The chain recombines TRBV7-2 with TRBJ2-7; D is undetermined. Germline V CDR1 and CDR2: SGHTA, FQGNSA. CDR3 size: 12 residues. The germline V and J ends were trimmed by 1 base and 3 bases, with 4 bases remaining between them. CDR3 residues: CASSLVFYEQYF. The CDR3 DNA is TGTGCCAGCAGCTTAGTCTTCTACGAGCAGTACTTC.

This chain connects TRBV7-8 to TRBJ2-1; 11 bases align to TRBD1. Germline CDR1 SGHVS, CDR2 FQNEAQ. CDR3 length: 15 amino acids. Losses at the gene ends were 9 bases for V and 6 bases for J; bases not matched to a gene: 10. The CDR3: CASSSRTGGFNEQFF. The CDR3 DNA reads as TGTGCCAGTAGTTCCAGGACAGGGGGCTTCAATGAGCAGTTCTTC.

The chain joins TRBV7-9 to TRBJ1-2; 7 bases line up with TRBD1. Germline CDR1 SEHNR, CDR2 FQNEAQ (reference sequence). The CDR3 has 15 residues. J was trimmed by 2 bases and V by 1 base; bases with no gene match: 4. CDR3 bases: TGTGCCAGCAGCTTAGAGGCGACAGGGAACTATGGCTACACCTTC. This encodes CASSLEATGNYGYTF.

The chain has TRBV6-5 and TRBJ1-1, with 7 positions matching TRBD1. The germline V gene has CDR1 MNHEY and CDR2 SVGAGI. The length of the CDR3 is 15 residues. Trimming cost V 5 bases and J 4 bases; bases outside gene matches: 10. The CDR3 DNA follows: TGTGCCAGCAGTAGACAGGGCCAGAAAGGCACTGAAGCTTTCTTT. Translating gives CASSRQGQKGTEAFF.

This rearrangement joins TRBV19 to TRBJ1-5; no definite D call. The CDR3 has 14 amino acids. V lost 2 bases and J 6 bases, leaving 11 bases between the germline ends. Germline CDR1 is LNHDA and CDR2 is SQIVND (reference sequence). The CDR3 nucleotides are TGTGCCAGTAGTATAACCCCCCAGCGTCAGCCCCAGCATTTT. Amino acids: CASSITPQRQPQHF.

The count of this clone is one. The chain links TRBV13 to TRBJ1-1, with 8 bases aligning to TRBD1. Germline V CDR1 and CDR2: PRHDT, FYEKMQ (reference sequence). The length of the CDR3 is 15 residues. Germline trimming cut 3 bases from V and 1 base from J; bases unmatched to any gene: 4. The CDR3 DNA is TGTGCCAGCAGCTTCGACAGGGGTCGGAACACTGAAGCTTTCTTT. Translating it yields CASSFDRGRNTEAFF.

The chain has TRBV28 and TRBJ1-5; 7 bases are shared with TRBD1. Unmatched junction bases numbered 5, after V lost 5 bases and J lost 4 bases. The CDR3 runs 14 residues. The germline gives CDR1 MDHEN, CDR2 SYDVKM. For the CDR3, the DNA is TGTGCCAGCAGTGAAAGGACAGGAAATCAGCCCCAGCATTTT. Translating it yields CASSERTGNQPQHF.

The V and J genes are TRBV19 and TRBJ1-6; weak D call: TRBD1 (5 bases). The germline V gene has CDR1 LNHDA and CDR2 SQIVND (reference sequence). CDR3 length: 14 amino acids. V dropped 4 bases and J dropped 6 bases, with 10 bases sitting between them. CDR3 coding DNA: TGTGCCAGTAGTACAGGGTGGGGTAATTCACCCCTCCACTTT. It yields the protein CASSTGWGNSPLHF.